A selection of T cell receptor beta chains follows, all from one sample in a study of T-cell reconstitution after alpha-beta-depleted transplantation in children. MiXCR, applied by TCRdb to the PCR reads, yields one record per CDR3 protein. The table lists about 640,000 distinct CDR3 sequences, around 16% of them singletons. Source: PBMCs from the stem cell graft donor, taken from the stem cell graft. The receptor source for this set is a human donor who donated a stem cell graft to a child with acute myeloid leukemia. Both conserved end residues are part of each CDR3. A D gene is named only where the DNA matches it firmly. Size is omitted from some rows. Given values are once, few, many or a class for expanded clones.

v_gene: TRBV6-2/TRBV6-3; j_gene: TRBJ1-6; d_gene: -; abundance: -; CDR3aa: CASCLTGGTSPLHF; CDR3nt: TGTGCCAGCTGCCTGACAGGCGGAACTTCACCCCTCCACTTT
v_gene: TRBV27; j_gene: TRBJ2-1; d_gene: TRBD2; abundance: -; CDR3aa: CASRTSGGPGEQFF; CDR3nt: TGTGCCAGCAGAACTAGCGGGGGGCCCGGTGAGCAGTTCTTC
v_gene: TRBV5-1; j_gene: TRBJ2-1; d_gene: TRBD1; abundance: -; CDR3aa: CASSLLQGAYNEQFF; CDR3nt: TGCGCCAGCAGCTTACTACAGGGGGCCTACAATGAGCAGTTCTTC
v_gene: TRBV2; j_gene: TRBJ2-3; d_gene: TRBD1; abundance: -; CDR3aa: CASSDNRGSTDTQYF; CDR3nt: TGTGCCAGCAGTGATAACAGGGGAAGCACAGATACGCAGTATTTT
v_gene: TRBV21-1; j_gene: TRBJ2-1; d_gene: -; abundance: -; CDR3aa: CASSAVGAGGNNEQFF; CDR3nt: TGTGCCAGCAGCGCCGTAGGGGCGGGGGGGAACAATGAGCAGTTCTTC
v_gene: TRBV7-9; j_gene: TRBJ1-2; d_gene: TRBD1; abundance: few; CDR3aa: CASSSSGTEENGYTF; CDR3nt: TGTGCCAGCAGCTCTAGTGGGACAGAGGAGAATGGCTACACCTTC
v_gene: TRBV24-1; j_gene: TRBJ1-6; d_gene: TRBD1; abundance: many; CDR3aa: CATSDSQGDTPLHF; CDR3nt: TGTGCCACCAGTGATTCACAGGGGGATACACCCCTCCACTTT
v_gene: TRBV29-1; j_gene: TRBJ1-1; d_gene: -; abundance: many; CDR3aa: CSVGGDMNTEAFF; CDR3nt: TGCAGCGTTGGGGGGGATATGAACACTGAAGCTTTCTTT
v_gene: TRBV29-1; j_gene: TRBJ1-1; d_gene: -; abundance: many; CDR3aa: CSVESARNTEAFF; CDR3nt: TGCAGCGTTGAATCCGCCAGGAACACTGAAGCTTTCTTT
v_gene: TRBV6-2/TRBV6-3; j_gene: TRBJ2-1; d_gene: TRBD1; abundance: few; CDR3aa: CASSTRTGINEQFF; CDR3nt: TGTGCCAGCAGCACCCGGACAGGGATCAATGAGCAGTTCTTC
v_gene: TRBV7-9; j_gene: TRBJ2-5; d_gene: -; abundance: few; CDR3aa: CASSFRLGEETQYF; CDR3nt: TGTGCCAGCAGCTTCCGTCTCGGGGAAGAGACCCAGTACTTC
v_gene: TRBV7-8; j_gene: TRBJ1-4; d_gene: -; abundance: -; CDR3aa: CASSSRRSREKLFF; CDR3nt: TGTGCCAGCAGCTCCCGGCGGTCAAGAGAAAAACTGTTTTTT
v_gene: TRBV7-2; j_gene: TRBJ2-1; d_gene: -; abundance: many; CDR3aa: CASSAGLYNEQFF; CDR3nt: TGTGCCAGCAGCGCCGGACTTTACAATGAGCAGTTCTTC
v_gene: TRBV20-1; j_gene: TRBJ2-1; d_gene: TRBD1; abundance: -; CDR3aa: CSARPRTGPYNEQFF; CDR3nt: TGCAGTGCTCGCCCCAGGACAGGTCCCTACAATGAGCAGTTCTTC
v_gene: TRBV20-1; j_gene: TRBJ2-7; d_gene: -; abundance: many; CDR3aa: CSGGTSSYEQYF; CDR3nt: TGCAGTGGGGGCACGAGCTCCTACGAGCAGTACTTC
v_gene: TRBV7-2; j_gene: TRBJ2-1; d_gene: -; abundance: few; CDR3aa: CASSLERGAFNEQFF; CDR3nt: TGTGCCAGCAGCTTAGAACGAGGGGCTTTCAATGAGCAGTTCTTC
v_gene: TRBV20-1; j_gene: TRBJ2-3; d_gene: -; abundance: many; CDR3aa: CSATRTATDTQYF; CDR3nt: TGCAGTGCTACCCGGACGGCCACAGATACGCAGTATTTT
v_gene: TRBV20-1; j_gene: TRBJ1-2; d_gene: TRBD1; abundance: many; CDR3aa: CSASRDRGRYPYGYTF; CDR3nt: TGCAGTGCTAGTAGGGACAGGGGGCGATATCCCTATGGCTACACCTTC
v_gene: TRBV24-1; j_gene: TRBJ2-1; d_gene: TRBD1; abundance: few; CDR3aa: CATSEAGQGGYNEQFF; CDR3nt: TGTGCCACCAGTGAGGCGGGACAGGGGGGCTACAATGAGCAGTTCTTC
v_gene: TRBV6-1; j_gene: TRBJ1-2; d_gene: -; abundance: -; CDR3aa: CATLETTANYGYTF; CDR3nt: TGTGCCACCCTGGAAACGACAGCTAACTATGGCTACACCTTC
v_gene: TRBV28; j_gene: TRBJ2-2; d_gene: -; abundance: -; CDR3aa: CASSFPSKIGELFF; CDR3nt: TGTGCCAGCAGTTTTCCCAGCAAGATCGGGGAGCTGTTTTTT
v_gene: TRBV7-3; j_gene: TRBJ2-6; d_gene: -; abundance: many; CDR3aa: CASSLSTVSGANVLTF; CDR3nt: TGTGCCAGCAGCCTCTCGACGGTCTCTGGGGCCAACGTCCTGACTTTC
v_gene: TRBV6-5; j_gene: TRBJ1-1; d_gene: -; abundance: few; CDR3aa: CASSYPGRGTEAFF; CDR3nt: TGTGCCAGCAGTTACCCCGGTCGGGGAACTGAAGCTTTCTTT
v_gene: TRBV7-9; j_gene: TRBJ2-6; d_gene: -; abundance: -; CDR3aa: CASSPQGEGANVLTF; CDR3nt: TGTGCCAGCAGCCCCCAGGGCGAAGGGGCCAACGTCCTGACTTTC
v_gene: TRBV20-1; j_gene: TRBJ2-1; d_gene: TRBD2; abundance: many; CDR3aa: CSAQAGGHNEQFF; CDR3nt: TGCAGTGCACAGGCGGGGGGCCACAATGAGCAGTTCTTC
v_gene: TRBV5-5; j_gene: TRBJ1-1; d_gene: -; abundance: few; CDR3aa: CASSPRGMFTEAFF; CDR3nt: TGTGCCAGCAGCCCCAGGGGTATGTTCACTGAAGCTTTCTTT
v_gene: TRBV13; j_gene: TRBJ1-5; d_gene: -; abundance: -; CDR3aa: CASSFGTRGDQPQHF; CDR3nt: TGTGCCAGCAGCTTTGGGACCAGGGGTGATCAGCCCCAGCATTTT
v_gene: TRBV12-3/TRBV12-4; j_gene: TRBJ2-2; d_gene: -; abundance: -; CDR3aa: CASSRTPSHTGELFF; CDR3nt: TGTGCCAGCAGCCGTACACCGAGCCACACCGGGGAGCTGTTTTTT
v_gene: TRBV29-1; j_gene: TRBJ2-5; d_gene: TRBD1; abundance: many; CDR3aa: CSVHRGETQYF; CDR3nt: TGCAGCGTCCACAGGGGAGAGACCCAGTACTTC
v_gene: TRBV10-3; j_gene: TRBJ2-1; d_gene: -; abundance: many; CDR3aa: CAISEARDNEQFF; CDR3nt: TGTGCCATCAGTGAGGCCCGTGACAATGAGCAGTTCTTC
v_gene: TRBV20-1; j_gene: TRBJ2-7; d_gene: TRBD2; abundance: many; CDR3aa: CSALASGSYEQYF; CDR3nt: TGCAGTGCGTTGGCTAGCGGGTCCTACGAGCAGTACTTC
v_gene: TRBV10-2; j_gene: TRBJ2-1; d_gene: TRBD1; abundance: -; CDR3aa: CASSDPTGGAPHNEQFF; CDR3nt: TGCGCCAGCAGTGACCCCACAGGGGGCGCCCCCCACAATGAGCAGTTCTTC
v_gene: TRBV29-1; j_gene: TRBJ2-1; d_gene: TRBD2; abundance: many; CDR3aa: CSVATSVYNEQFF; CDR3nt: TGCAGCGTCGCCACTAGCGTTTACAATGAGCAGTTCTTC
v_gene: TRBV7-2; j_gene: TRBJ2-5; d_gene: TRBD2; abundance: many; CDR3aa: CASSRSSGGAQETQYF; CDR3nt: TGTGCCAGCAGCCGATCTAGCGGGGGGGCACAAGAGACCCAGTACTTC
v_gene: TRBV7-9; j_gene: TRBJ1-1; d_gene: -; abundance: -; CDR3aa: CASSLRSGAEAFF; CDR3nt: TGTGCCAGCAGCTTAAGGTCAGGGGCTGAAGCTTTCTTT
v_gene: TRBV7-2; j_gene: TRBJ1-2; d_gene: -; abundance: -; CDR3aa: CASSFGLLYGYTF; CDR3nt: TGTGCCAGCAGCTTCGGTCTCCTCTATGGCTACACCTTC
v_gene: TRBV6-5; j_gene: TRBJ2-1; d_gene: -; abundance: many; CDR3aa: CASSYSGYNEQFF; CDR3nt: TGTGCCAGCAGTTACTCGGGATACAATGAGCAGTTCTTC
v_gene: TRBV5-1; j_gene: TRBJ2-7; d_gene: TRBD1; abundance: -; CDR3aa: CASSSRTGGGDEQYF; CDR3nt: TGCGCCAGCAGCTCTAGGACAGGGGGCGGCGACGAGCAGTACTTC
v_gene: TRBV20-1; j_gene: TRBJ2-1; d_gene: -; abundance: many; CDR3aa: CSASRDPYNEQFF; CDR3nt: TGCAGTGCTAGCCGGGACCCTTACAATGAGCAGTTCTTC
v_gene: TRBV20-1; j_gene: TRBJ2-6; d_gene: -; abundance: -; CDR3aa: CSARPPETGANVLTF; CDR3nt: TGCAGTGCTAGACCACCTGAAACTGGGGCCAACGTCCTGACTTTC
v_gene: TRBV7-9; j_gene: TRBJ1-4; d_gene: -; abundance: -; CDR3aa: CASSPAGQPNEKLFF; CDR3nt: TGTGCCAGCAGCCCCGCAGGACAGCCTAATGAAAAACTGTTTTTT
v_gene: TRBV20-1; j_gene: TRBJ2-3; d_gene: -; abundance: many; CDR3aa: CSARDPTRGTDTQYF; CDR3nt: TGCAGTGCTAGAGATCCGACTAGAGGCACAGATACGCAGTATTTT
v_gene: TRBV4-3; j_gene: TRBJ2-3; d_gene: -; abundance: -; CDR3aa: CASSQDQGYKGTDTQYF; CDR3nt: TGCGCCAGCAGCCAAGATCAAGGCTACAAGGGCACAGATACGCAGTATTTT
v_gene: TRBV5-1; j_gene: TRBJ1-1; d_gene: TRBD1; abundance: few; CDR3aa: CASSDPGGQGGLNTEAFF; CDR3nt: TGCGCCAGCAGCGACCCCGGCGGACAGGGCGGATTGAACACTGAAGCTTTCTTT
v_gene: TRBV12-3/TRBV12-4; j_gene: TRBJ1-5; d_gene: -; abundance: many; CDR3aa: CASTMGPNQPQHF; CDR3nt: TGTGCCAGCACCATGGGTCCCAATCAGCCCCAGCATTTT
v_gene: TRBV7-9; j_gene: TRBJ2-2; d_gene: -; abundance: -; CDR3aa: CASSLSRGTNTGELFF; CDR3nt: TGTGCCAGCAGCTTATCCCGGGGCACGAACACCGGGGAGCTGTTTTTT
v_gene: TRBV11-1; j_gene: TRBJ2-3; d_gene: TRBD1; abundance: many; CDR3aa: CASSSPGQGSDTQYF; CDR3nt: TGTGCCAGCAGCTCGCCGGGACAGGGATCAGATACGCAGTATTTT
v_gene: TRBV7-9; j_gene: TRBJ2-7; d_gene: -; abundance: many; CDR3aa: CASSLGTHEQYF; CDR3nt: TGTGCCAGCAGCTTAGGGACCCACGAGCAGTACTTC
v_gene: TRBV5-1; j_gene: TRBJ2-3; d_gene: TRBD2; abundance: -; CDR3aa: CASSIAGLPTDTQYF; CDR3nt: TGCGCCAGCAGCATAGCGGGATTACCCACAGATACGCAGTATTTT
v_gene: TRBV5-4; j_gene: TRBJ1-1; d_gene: TRBD1; abundance: -; CDR3aa: CASSFGTVIEAFF; CDR3nt: TGTGCCAGCAGCTTTGGGACAGTTATTGAAGCTTTCTTT
v_gene: TRBV14; j_gene: TRBJ2-1; d_gene: -; abundance: few; CDR3aa: CASSRLGVAVF; CDR3nt: TGTGCCAGCAGCCGATTAGGGGTTGCGGTCTTC
v_gene: TRBV15; j_gene: TRBJ1-6; d_gene: -; abundance: few; CDR3aa: CATSSAWGSPLHF; CDR3nt: TGTGCCACCAGCAGTGCTTGGGGGTCACCCCTCCACTTT